These T cell receptor beta chains were read from a single sample in a study of naive and memory T cell subsets. MiXCR was run by TCRdb on the UMI-ligation and nested PCR reads, yielding one entry per CDR3 protein. The sample shows 140,000 to 150,000 distinct CDR3 sequences, 22% of them seen only once. Sequencing was done on a sample of naive CD4+ T cells from blood. Receptors were obtained from a human donor in good health. CDR3s include the opening cysteine and the closing phenylalanine or tryptophan. D genes are given only for firm matches. Clone size appears in some rows only: once, few, many, or a class for an expanded clone.

J: TRBJ1-1; V: TRBV24-1; D: NA; size: NA; CDR3: CATQLGPNTEAFF; DNA: TGTGCCACCCAGTTAGGGCCGAACACTGAAGCTTTCTTT
J: TRBJ2-1; V: TRBV12-5; D: TRBD2; size: many; CDR3: CASGLSTSHEQFF; DNA: TGTGCTAGTGGCCTTTCGACTAGCCATGAGCAGTTCTTC
J: TRBJ2-3; V: TRBV24-1; D: NA; size: few; CDR3: CATSDIAGARDTQYF; DNA: TGTGCCACCAGTGACATTGCGGGGGCCAGGGATACGCAGTATTTT
J: TRBJ2-1; V: TRBV6-6; D: TRBD2; size: NA; CDR3: CASSYANPPSGEQFF; DNA: TGTGCCAGCAGTTACGCGAATCCTCCTAGCGGTGAGCAGTTCTTC
J: TRBJ1-2; V: TRBV28; D: NA; size: NA; CDR3: CASSYSYGYTF; DNA: TGTGCCAGCAGTTACAGCTATGGCTACACCTTC
J: TRBJ2-6; V: TRBV27; D: NA; size: NA; CDR3: CASSSPPGVGANVLTF; DNA: TGTGCCAGCAGTTCGCCGCCCGGGGTTGGGGCCAACGTCCTGACTTTC
J: TRBJ1-1; V: TRBV29-1; D: TRBD1; size: few; CDR3: CSVDRGRGAEAFF; DNA: TGCAGCGTTGACAGGGGGCGAGGCGCTGAAGCTTTCTTT
J: TRBJ2-3; V: TRBV19; D: NA; size: few; CDR3: CASSIGPADVEYF; DNA: TGTGCCAGTAGTATAGGCCCTGCTGACGTGGAGTATTTT
J: TRBJ1-2; V: TRBV20-1; D: NA; size: NA; CDR3: CSAHPMGGDNYGYTF; DNA: TGCAGTGCTCACCCCATGGGCGGGGATAACTATGGCTACACCTTC
J: TRBJ2-1; V: TRBV5-1; D: NA; size: few; CDR3: CASSLGQHEQFF; DNA: TGCGCCAGCAGCTTGGGCCAGCATGAGCAGTTCTTC
J: TRBJ1-1; V: TRBV12-3/TRBV12-4; D: NA; size: few; CDR3: CASSLQWSEAFF; DNA: TGTGCCAGCAGTTTACAATGGTCGGAAGCTTTCTTT
J: TRBJ2-3; V: TRBV12-5; D: TRBD1; size: NA; CDR3: CASGRGQGAPDTQYF; DNA: TGTGCTAGTGGCCGAGGACAGGGGGCACCAGATACGCAGTATTTT
J: TRBJ2-5; V: TRBV28; D: TRBD1; size: many; CDR3: CASSPDRGLGTQYF; DNA: TGTGCCAGCAGTCCCGACAGGGGGCTTGGGACCCAGTACTTC
J: TRBJ2-4; V: TRBV28; D: TRBD1; size: NA; CDR3: CASSLTGVSPKNIQYF; DNA: TGTGCCAGCAGTTTGACAGGGGTATCCCCCAAAAACATTCAGTACTTC
J: TRBJ2-1; V: TRBV27; D: TRBD2; size: NA; CDR3: CASSLTRPRGLAGGVGSYNEQFF; DNA: TGTGCCAGCAGTCTCACTAGGCCCCGGGGACTAGCGGGAGGTGTGGGCTCCTACAATGAGCAGTTCTTC
J: TRBJ1-2; V: TRBV18; D: TRBD1; size: NA; CDR3: CASSPVQGKLGYTF; DNA: TGTGCCAGCTCACCAGTACAGGGGAAATTGGGCTACACCTTC
J: TRBJ1-5; V: TRBV10-3; D: NA; size: few; CDR3: CASLQGINQPQHF; DNA: TGTGCCTCCTTACAGGGAATCAATCAGCCCCAGCATTTT
J: TRBJ2-1; V: TRBV5-1; D: TRBD2; size: once; CDR3: CASRPSGTYNEQFF; DNA: TGCGCCAGCAGGCCTAGCGGGACCTACAATGAGCAGTTCTTC
J: TRBJ2-3; V: TRBV28; D: TRBD2; size: few; CDR3: CASSQTSGRRTDTQYF; DNA: TGTGCCAGCAGTCAAACTAGCGGGAGACGCACAGATACGCAGTATTTT
J: TRBJ2-5; V: TRBV19; D: NA; size: many; CDR3: CASSSEEETQYF; DNA: TGTGCCAGTAGTTCGGAAGAAGAGACCCAGTACTTC
J: TRBJ2-3; V: TRBV7-2; D: TRBD2; size: NA; CDR3: CASSLASRLAGTDTQYF; DNA: TGTGCCAGCAGCTTAGCGTCTAGACTAGCGGGCACAGATACGCAGTATTTT
J: TRBJ2-6; V: TRBV28; D: NA; size: NA; CDR3: CASSGVDPSGANVLTF; DNA: TGTGCCAGTTCAGGCGTCGACCCCTCTGGGGCCAACGTCCTGACTTTC
J: TRBJ2-2; V: TRBV9; D: NA; size: NA; CDR3: CASSVVDTGELFF; DNA: TGTGCCAGCAGCGTAGTCGACACCGGGGAGCTGTTTTTT
J: TRBJ2-3; V: TRBV4-3; D: TRBD1; size: few; CDR3: CASSQEQGGTDTQYF; DNA: TGCGCCAGCAGCCAAGAACAGGGGGGCACAGATACGCAGTATTTT
J: TRBJ2-7; V: TRBV24-1; D: TRBD2; size: NA; CDR3: CATSTSGMNYEQYF; DNA: TGTGCCACCTCGACTAGCGGGATGAACTACGAGCAGTACTTC
J: TRBJ2-1; V: TRBV6-1; D: NA; size: NA; CDR3: CASSLKGRETASYNEQFF; DNA: TGTGCCAGCAGCCTGAAGGGTAGGGAGACAGCCTCCTACAATGAGCAGTTCTTC
J: TRBJ1-1; V: TRBV6-5; D: NA; size: NA; CDR3: CASTQGPEAFF; DNA: TGTGCCAGCACTCAGGGACCTGAAGCTTTCTTT
J: TRBJ2-7; V: TRBV28; D: TRBD1; size: NA; CDR3: CASSVRQGGIYEQYF; DNA: TGTGCCAGCAGTGTAAGACAGGGGGGGATCTACGAGCAGTACTTC
J: TRBJ2-1; V: TRBV20-1; D: TRBD2; size: NA; CDR3: CSASSGTRALEQFF; DNA: TGCAGTGCTAGCTCCGGGACTAGGGCACTTGAGCAGTTCTTC
J: TRBJ1-5; V: TRBV18; D: NA; size: many; CDR3: CASSPGQGVQPQHF; DNA: TGTGCCAGCTCACCCGGGCAGGGCGTACAGCCCCAGCATTTT
J: TRBJ2-5; V: TRBV29-1; D: TRBD1; size: many; CDR3: CSAMGQLETQYF; DNA: TGCAGCGCGATGGGACAGTTAGAGACCCAGTACTTC
J: TRBJ2-1; V: TRBV28; D: TRBD2; size: once; CDR3: CASSLGSGRAAEQFF; DNA: TGTGCCAGCAGTTTGGGTAGCGGGAGGGCCGCTGAGCAGTTCTTC
J: TRBJ2-1; V: TRBV24-1; D: NA; size: many; CDR3: CATSASSSEQFF; DNA: TGTGCCACCAGTGCCTCTAGCAGTGAGCAGTTCTTC
J: TRBJ2-7; V: TRBV28; D: NA; size: NA; CDR3: CASSPVGEQYF; DNA: TGTGCCAGCAGTCCAGTGGGCGAGCAGTACTTC
J: TRBJ1-6; V: TRBV20-1; D: NA; size: few; CDR3: CSARGRNNSPLHF; DNA: TGCAGTGCTAGAGGGAGGAATAATTCACCCCTCCACTTT
J: TRBJ1-5; V: TRBV7-9; D: NA; size: few; CDR3: CASSAEGLPNQPQHF; DNA: TGTGCCAGCAGCGCGGAGGGACTGCCGAATCAGCCCCAGCATTTT
J: TRBJ2-7; V: TRBV27; D: TRBD1; size: NA; CDR3: CASSLSRQGGYEQYF; DNA: TGTGCCAGCAGTTTATCGAGACAGGGGGGATACGAGCAGTACTTC
J: TRBJ2-3; V: TRBV6-2/TRBV6-3; D: TRBD2; size: NA; CDR3: CASSYSTSGGPTDTQYF; DNA: TGTGCCAGCAGTTACTCGACTAGCGGGGGCCCCACAGATACGCAGTATTTT
J: TRBJ2-1; V: TRBV7-9; D: NA; size: NA; CDR3: CASSWHGEQFF; DNA: TGTGCCAGCAGCTGGCACGGCGAGCAGTTCTTC